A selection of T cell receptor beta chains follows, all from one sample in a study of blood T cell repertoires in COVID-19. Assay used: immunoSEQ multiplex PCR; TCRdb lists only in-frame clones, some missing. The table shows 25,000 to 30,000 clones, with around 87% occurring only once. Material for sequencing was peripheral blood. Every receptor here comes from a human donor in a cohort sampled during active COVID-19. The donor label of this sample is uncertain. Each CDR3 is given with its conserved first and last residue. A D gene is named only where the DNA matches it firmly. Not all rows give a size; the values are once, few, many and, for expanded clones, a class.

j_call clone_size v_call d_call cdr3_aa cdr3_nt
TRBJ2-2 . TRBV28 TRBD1 CASSYPTGKSNTGELFF TGTGCCAGCAGTTACCCGACAGGGAAGTCCAACACCGGGGAGCTGTTTTTT
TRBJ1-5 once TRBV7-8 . CASSLVAGGNQPQHF TGTGCCAGCAGCTTAGTGGCGGGGGGCAATCAGCCCCAGCATTTT
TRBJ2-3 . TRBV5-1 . CASSLDGGLGTDTQYF TGCGCCAGCAGCTTGGATGGGGGACTCGGCACAGATACGCAGTATTTT
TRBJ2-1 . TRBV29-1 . CSVQGYNEQFF TGCAGCGTTCAGGGGTACAATGAGCAGTTCTTC
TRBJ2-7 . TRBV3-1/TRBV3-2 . CASSQDNYEQYF TGTGCCAGCAGCCAAGATAACTACGAGCAGTACTTC
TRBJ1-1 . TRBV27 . CASSAGTKMTEAFF TGTGCCAGCAGCGCAGGGACAAAAATGACTGAAGCTTTCTTT
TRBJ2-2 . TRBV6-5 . CASLRTNTGELFF TGTGCCAGCTTGCGGACGAACACCGGGGAGCTGTTTTTT
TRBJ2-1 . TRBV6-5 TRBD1 CASSFTGGYNEQFF TGTGCCAGCAGTTTTACAGGGGGTTACAATGAGCAGTTCTTC
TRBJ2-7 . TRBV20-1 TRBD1 CSARGQAPTYEQYF TGCAGTGCTCGTGGACAGGCTCCCACCTACGAGCAGTACTTC
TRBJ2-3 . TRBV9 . CASSVEGTAFQADTQYF TGTGCCAGCAGCGTAGAAGGAACAGCTTTCCAAGCAGATACGCAGTATTTT
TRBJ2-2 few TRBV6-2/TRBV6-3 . CASSQVPRGTGELFF TGTGCCAGCAGTCAAGTGCCCAGAGGCACCGGGGAGCTGTTTTTT
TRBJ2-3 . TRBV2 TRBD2 CASSSRTSGTDTQYF TGTGCCAGCAGTTCCCGGACTAGCGGCACAGATACGCAGTATTTT
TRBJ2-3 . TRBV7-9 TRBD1 CASSLGDRGVGTDTQYF TGTGCCAGCAGCTTAGGGGACAGGGGTGTCGGCACAGATACGCAGTATTTT
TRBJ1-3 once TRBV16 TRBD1 CASRVGTEPGNTIYF TGTGCCAGCAGAGTGGGGACAGAGCCTGGAAACACCATATATTTT
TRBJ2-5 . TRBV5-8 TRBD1 CASSRDRGVETQYF TGTGCCAGCAGCCGGGACAGGGGAGTAGAGACCCAGTACTTC
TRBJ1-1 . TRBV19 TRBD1 CASSTRTGGGTEAFF TGTGCCAGTAGTACCCGGACAGGTGGTGGCACTGAAGCTTTCTTT
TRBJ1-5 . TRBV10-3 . CAISVDRSNQPQHF TGTGCCATCAGTGTGGACAGAAGCAATCAGCCCCAGCATTTT
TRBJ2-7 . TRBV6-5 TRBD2 CASSYKRGGAEQYF TGTGCCAGCAGTTACAAGCGGGGGGGGGCCGAGCAGTACTTC
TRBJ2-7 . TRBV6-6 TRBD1 CASSYTGTGAYEQYF TGTGCCAGCAGTTATACCGGGACAGGGGCCTACGAGCAGTACTTC
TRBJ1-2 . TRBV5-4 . CASVSRDPRDGYTF TGTGCCAGCGTCTCCCGCGACCCCAGGGATGGCTACACCTTC
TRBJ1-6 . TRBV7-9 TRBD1 CASSPRQGDNSPLHF TGTGCCAGCAGCCCCCGACAGGGTGATAATTCACCCCTCCACTTT
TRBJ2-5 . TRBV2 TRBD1 CASGADRGDQETQYF TGTGCCAGCGGCGCTGACAGGGGCGACCAAGAGACCCAGTACTTC
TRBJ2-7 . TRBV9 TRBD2 CASSVAIGTSGGAGEQYF TGTGCCAGCAGCGTAGCTATCGGGACTAGCGGGGGAGCGGGAGAGCAGTACTTC
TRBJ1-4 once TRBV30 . CAWGNEKLFF TGTGCCTGGGGCAATGAAAAACTGTTTTTT
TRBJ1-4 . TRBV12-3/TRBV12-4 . CASSYRENEKLFF TGTGCCAGCAGTTACAGGGAAAATGAAAAACTGTTTTTT
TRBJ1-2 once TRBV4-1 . CASSQDTVGNYGYTF TGCGCCAGCAGCCAAGATACGGTCGGGAACTATGGCTACACCTTC
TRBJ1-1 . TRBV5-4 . CASKGAGLSTEAFF TGTGCCAGCAAAGGGGCAGGCCTAAGCACTGAAGCTTTCTTT
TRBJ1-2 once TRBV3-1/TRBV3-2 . CASSPSTSPRHGYTF TGTGCCAGCAGCCCATCGACTTCCCCCCGGCATGGCTACACCTTC
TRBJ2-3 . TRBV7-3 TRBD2 CASSPQPSGGATDTQYF TGTGCCAGCAGTCCCCAACCTAGCGGGGGGGCGACAGATACGCAGTATTTT
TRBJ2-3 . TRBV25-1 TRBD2 CASSERLAGGADTQYF TGTGCCAGCAGTGAAAGACTAGCGGGGGGCGCAGATACGCAGTATTTT
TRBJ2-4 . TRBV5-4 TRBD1 CASSLDRTGEYF TGTGCCAGCAGCTTGGACAGGACAGGGGAGTACTTC
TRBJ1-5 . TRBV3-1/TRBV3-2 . CASSQAGLGQPQHF TGTGCCAGCAGCCAAGCAGGGCTTGGGCAGCCCCAGCATTTT
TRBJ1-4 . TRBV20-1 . CSARDNTELFF TGCAGTGCTAGAGATAATACAGAACTGTTTTTT
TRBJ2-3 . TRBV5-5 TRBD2 CASSIASSGGSTDTQYF TGTGCCAGCAGCATCGCCTCAAGCGGGGGGTCCACAGATACGCAGTATTTT
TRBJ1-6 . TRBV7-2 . CASSLNAGDDSPLHF TGTGCCAGCAGCCTCAACGCAGGGGATGATTCACCCCTCCACTTT
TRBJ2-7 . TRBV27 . CASSQLPRDSYEQYF TGTGCCAGCAGTCAACTCCCCCGGGACTCCTACGAGCAGTACTTC
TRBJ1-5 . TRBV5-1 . CASSPNSGGNQPQHF TGCGCCAGCAGCCCCAACTCCGGGGGCAATCAGCCCCAGCATTTT
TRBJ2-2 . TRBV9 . CASSAGVVANTGELFF TGTGCCAGCAGCGCGGGGGTTGTCGCGAACACCGGGGAGCTGTTTTTT
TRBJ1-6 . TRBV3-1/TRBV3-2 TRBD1 CASSQVRQGSPLHF TGTGCCAGCAGCCAAGTAAGACAGGGGTCACCCCTCCACTTT
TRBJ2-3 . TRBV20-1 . CSASRGTGGTDTQYF TGCAGTGCTAGTCGGGGGACGGGGGGCACAGATACGCAGTATTTT
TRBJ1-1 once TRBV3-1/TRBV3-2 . CASSQVAGVTEAFF TGTGCCAGCAGCCAAGTAGCAGGGGTAACTGAAGCTTTCTTT
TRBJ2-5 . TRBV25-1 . CASSEYGGQETQYF TGTGCCAGCAGTGAATACGGGGGACAAGAGACCCAGTACTTC
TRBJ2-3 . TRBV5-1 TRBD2 CASSLLAGDHTDTQYF TGCGCCAGCAGCTTACTAGCGGGGGATCACACAGATACGCAGTATTTT
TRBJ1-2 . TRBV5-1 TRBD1 CASSPGDRDLYGYTF TGCGCCAGCAGCCCGGGCGACAGGGATCTCTATGGCTACACCTTC
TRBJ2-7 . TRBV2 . CASRGTSYEQYF TGTGCCAGCAGAGGGACTTCCTACGAGCAGTACTTC
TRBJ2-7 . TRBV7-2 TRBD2 CASSPSPGRAPYEQYF TGTGCCAGCAGCCCGAGTCCCGGGAGGGCCCCCTACGAGCAGTACTTC
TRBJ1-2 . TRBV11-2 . CASSRGVGYTF TGTGCCAGCAGCCGGGGGGTTGGCTACACCTTC
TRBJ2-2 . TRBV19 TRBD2 CASSTASGGHTGELFF TGTGCCAGTAGTACGGCTAGCGGGGGACACACCGGGGAGCTGTTTTTT